These 5 T cell receptor beta chains were all obtained from the same sample, sequenced in a study of post-analysis software for immune sequencing data. Included in the TCR beta cDNA libraries were unique molecular identifiers. From the PCR reads, TCRdb called clonotypes with MiXCR, one entry per CDR3 protein. Of some 450,000 distinct CDR3 sequences in the sample, around 40% are singletons; the top ten hold about 12%. These receptors' antigens are unknown. Study conclusions and caveats: In patients, TRBV5-6, TRBV5-1 and TRBV20-1 belonged to five or six TRBV segments found more frequently than in controls.

Sequencing was carried out using blood. These receptors were collected from a girl aged 5-17 years with multiple sclerosis.

V gene TRBV6-5 combines with J gene TRBJ2-7; 10 bases are a match to TRBD1. Trimming removed 6 bases from V and 3 bases from J; junction bases left unmatched: 5. Germline V gene sequence: CDR1 MNHEY, CDR2 SVGAGI. This CDR3 region has 14 residues. This chain's CDR3 is CASRRDRGLYEQYF. In DNA, the CDR3 is TGTGCCAGCAGAAGGGACAGGGGCCTCTACGAGCAGTACTTC.

The chain links TRBV6-1 to TRBJ2-7; D is perhaps TRBD1 (5 bases). Germline loops: CDR1 MNHNS, CDR2 SASEGT. Trimming shortened V by 2 bases and J by 4 bases, and 12 bases separated the two germline ends. This CDR3 has 14 residues. DNA of the CDR3: TGTGCCAGCAGTGAATGGGGCAGGACATACGAGCAGTACTTC. Protein: CASSEWGRTYEQYF.

In this sample, this clonotype turned up a few times. This rearrangement joins TRBV5-1 to TRBJ2-6; 11 positions agree with TRBD2. With V trimmed by 1 base and J by 2 bases, 2 bases remained unmatched. Germline V gives CDR1 SGHRS, CDR2 YFSETQ. CDR3 length: 17 amino acids. CDR3 DNA sequence: TGCGCCAGCAGCTTGACTAGCGGGAGTACTGGGGCCAACGTCCTGACTTTC. It codes for CASSLTSGSTGANVLTF.

Ten or more counts support this clonotype. CDR3 amino acids: CASSLQGNTEAFF. CDR3 nucleotide sequence: TGTGCCAGCAGCTTACAGGGAAACACTGAAGCTTTCTTT. V and J are TRBV12-3 or TRBV12-4 and TRBJ1-1; D possibly corresponds to TRBD1 (6 bases). CDR3 length: 13 amino acids. V lost 6 bases and J 2 bases, leaving 10 bases between the germline ends.

The CDR3 here is CASSVDSGTPASGYTF. The CDR3 nucleotides are TGTGCCAGCAGCGTAGATTCCGGGACTCCAGCGAGCGGCTACACCTTC. The gene calls are TRBV9 and TRBJ1-2, with D maybe TRBD1 (5 bases). Trimming took off 0 bases at V and 8 bases at J, with 20 bases between the two ends. Germline-derived CDR1 and CDR2 are SGDLS and YYNGEE. CDR3 length: 16 residues.